This T cell receptor beta chain originates from a study of monozygotic twins with inflammatory bowel disease. TCRdb reprocessed the 5' RACE reads, with one entry per CDR3 protein and no DNA. In total, the table holds 300,000 to 350,000 distinct CDR3 sequences. The CDR3 is 13 residues long. The sample was blood. The chain joins TRBV12-3 or TRBV12-4 to TRBJ2-1; with no DNA, the TCRdb D assignment of TRBD2 cannot be verified. The source is a human donor with ulcerative colitis or Crohn's disease, or a healthy co-twin of an affected twin (not recorded which). The CDR3: CASRASGNNEQFF.